This TCR beta chain was sequenced in a study of blood T cells in healthy people across ages. Study conclusions and caveats: TCR beta diversity tracked closely with naive T cell percentage. Long-lived donors had more naive CD4+ cells and higher diversity than aged donors.

A note on this clonotype: As yet, its antigen is unknown.

Next came a second PCR, run for about 7 to 12 cycles, which used a sample-barcoded 5' primer along with a J-beta primer mix. TCRdb redid the calling of the 5' RACE reads with MiXCR, one entry per CDR3 protein. There are approximately 810,000 distinct CDR3 sequences in the sample; roughly 26% occur only once, and 17% lies in the top ten. The length of the CDR3 is 10 residues. The V end lost 6 bases, the J end lost 6 bases, and 7 bases lay between the germline ends. Germline CDR1 and CDR2: SQVTM and ANQGSEA. The V gene is TRBV29-1, the J gene TRBJ2-3; the D gene is possibly TRBD2 (5 bases). Sequenced material: blood. The TCR originated in a woman older than 75 in good health. As DNA, the CDR3 is TGCAGCGTCGAGCGGGATACGCAGTATTTT. Residues: CSVERDTQYF.